A selection of T cell receptor beta chains follows, all from one sample in a study of beta chain features in type 1 diabetes. Libraries were prepared by immunoSEQ multiplex PCR; TCRdb keeps only in-frame clonotypes and omits some of them. The table includes 140,000 to 150,000 clones, about 13% detected once. Sequencing was carried out using central memory CD4+ T cells from blood. Receptors originate from a young man with type 1 diabetes. CDR3s include the opening cysteine and the closing phenylalanine or tryptophan.

v_gene	j_gene	CDR3aa
TRBV6-1	TRBJ1-4	CASSDGYANEKLFF
TRBV5-1	TRBJ2-1	CASSLDRASYNEQFF
TRBV5-5	TRBJ1-1	CASSLGGLDTEAFF
TRBV29-1	TRBJ1-1	CSVQGRNTEAFF
TRBV9	TRBJ2-1	CASSVGTEQFF
TRBV10-2	TRBJ2-3	CASKASTDTQYF
TRBV6-1	TRBJ2-1	CASSEQGTGGYNEQFF
TRBV10-3	TRBJ2-7	CAISPGASYEQYF
TRBV7-2	TRBJ2-5	CASSLRGTYQETQYF
TRBV2	TRBJ1-5	CASSDLGQGKLGDQPQHF
TRBV29-1	TRBJ1-1	CSALDRGTEAFF
TRBV5-1	TRBJ2-7	CASSPGRDEQYF
TRBV7-3	TRBJ2-3	CASSLGTSGDTQYF
TRBV30	TRBJ1-5	CAWTKRLAGNQPQHF
TRBV6-1	TRBJ1-2	CASSEMGGRLNFHGYTF
TRBV15	TRBJ2-2	CATSRKWGELFF
TRBV4-1	TRBJ2-5	CASSHDPGQTGETQYF
TRBV9	TRBJ1-1	CASSPQVQLNTEAFF
TRBV2	TRBJ1-1	CASSTTGRDAFF
TRBV7-9	TRBJ1-5	CASSFPSQPQHF
TRBV5-1	TRBJ1-1	CASSLTEMNTEAFF
TRBV6-6	TRBJ2-5	CASSYGGLAGETQYF
TRBV29-1	TRBJ1-5	CSVGQGGNQPQHF
TRBV18	TRBJ1-1	CASSPARTMNTEAFF
TRBV7-7	TRBJ2-1	CASSTGQGNEQFF
TRBV7-2	TRBJ1-5	CASSKPNQPQHF
TRBV15	TRBJ2-1	CATSRDSDRREQFF
TRBV6-4	TRBJ2-3	CASSGGMADTQYF
TRBV7-9	TRBJ1-1	CASSAALWTEAFF
TRBV6-6	TRBJ2-1	CASSRTANEQFF
TRBV7-3	TRBJ2-3	CASSSQSPDTQYF
TRBV9	TRBJ2-2	CASSVAPGGYTGELFF
TRBV28	TRBJ1-1	CASSLYGQGAMNTEAFF
TRBV28	TRBJ1-5	CASNFRDQPQHF
TRBV2	TRBJ1-6	CASSTQGAQVDSPLHF
TRBV19	TRBJ1-1	CASSMVRGHEAFF